This T cell receptor beta chain appears in the sequencing data of a study of identifying expanded T cells in peripheral blood. Trimming removed 5 bases from V and 4 bases from J; junction bases left unmatched: 7. Germline CDR1 SSHAT, CDR2 FNYEAQ (reference sequence). The CDR3 has 14 amino acids. Only in-frame clones appear in the TCRdb table, and some are missing; sequencing was by immunoSEQ multiplex PCR. Among about 78,000 clones listed, roughly 91% were seen once. This chain links TRBV7-7 with TRBJ1-1, with 7 bases that match TRBD1. The TCR was taken from a person aged 18-70 years in good health. The sequencing input was blood. CDR3 DNA sequence: TGTGCCAGCAGCAAACAGGGGCCGGGCACTGAAGCTTTCTTT. Translation gives CASSKQGPGTEAFF.